The clone carrying this T cell receptor beta chain was found a few times. The antigen remains unidentified. These data originate in a study of Graves' ophthalmopathy and Graves' hyperthyroidism. Study-level points and caveats: Most expanded clonotypes in thyroid above 0.001 frequency also showed up in blood.

Beta-chain TCR CDR3 regions were amplified from RNA transcripts. Second-round multiplex PCR came after first-round RT-PCR with HTBI primers. TCRdb redid the calling of the multiplex PCR reads with MiXCR, one entry per CDR3 protein. In the table there are over 450,000 distinct CDR3 sequences, 13% to 15% of which are singletons. Moderate-to-severe activity, CAS ≥3, NOSPECS ≥4 and a duration under 3 months were seen in donors with ophthalmopathy. Other autoimmune disease, uncontrolled infection, pregnancy and lactation led to exclusion. Germline V gene data show CDR1 as SGHAT and CDR2 as FQDESV (reference sequence). The V end lost 5 bases, the J end lost 5 bases, and 15 bases lay between the germline ends. The CDR3 length is 14 residues.

The receptor comes from a woman aged 25 to 39 with Graves' ophthalmopathy. The genes are TRBV11-1 and TRBJ2-5; D is perhaps TRBD2 (6 bases). Input material: blood. CDR3 loop: CASSPRRDFETQYF. The CDR3 coding sequence is TGTGCCAGCAGCCCTCGCCGGGACTTCGAGACCCAGTACTTC.